Listed below are T cell receptor beta chains from one sample, sequenced in a study of CD8 T cells in Susac syndrome. One entry per CDR3 protein, called by TCRdb with MiXCR from the immunoSEQ multiplex PCR reads. The sample contains some 190,000 distinct CDR3 sequences, around 93% of which appear only once. Sequenced sample: CD4+ T cells from PBMCs. The receptors were sampled from a human donor in good health. Each CDR3 is given with its conserved first and last residue. D genes are given only for firm matches. Size values are once, few and many counts, or a class for expanded clones, and some rows have none.

.,TRBV7-8,TRBJ1-6,TRBD1,CASSWTGNSPLHF,TGTGCCAGCAGCTGGACAGGGAATTCACCCCTCCACTTT
once,TRBV5-1,TRBJ1-1,TRBD1,CASSQRTGPSGEAFF,TGCGCCAGCAGCCAGCGGACAGGGCCCTCCGGTGAAGCTTTCTTT
once,TRBV3-1,TRBJ2-1,TRBD2,CASSRGSGGANEQFF,TGTGCCAGCAGCCGAGGGAGCGGGGGGGCTAATGAGCAGTTCTTC
.,TRBV24-1,TRBJ1-2,TRBD1,CATSDGKQGGHGYTF,TGTGCCACCAGTGATGGGAAACAGGGGGGACATGGCTACACCTTC
.,TRBV7-2,TRBJ1-2,.,CASSLDGGAGYGYTF,TGTGCCAGCAGCTTAGACGGCGGGGCAGGCTATGGCTACACCTTC
.,TRBV2,TRBJ1-6,.,CASSDIFPLHF,TGTGCCAGCAGTGATATTTTCCCCCTCCACTTT
.,TRBV5-1,TRBJ2-3,.,CASSLDTRTDTQYF,TGCGCCAGCAGCTTGGACACCCGCACAGATACGCAGTATTTT
.,TRBV7-2,TRBJ1-1,.,CASSLVGVPTEAFF,TGTGCCAGCAGCCTCGTCGGGGTCCCCACTGAAGCTTTCTTT
.,TRBV6-5,TRBJ1-2,TRBD1,CASRIDRGNGYTF,TGTGCCAGCAGAATCGACAGGGGAAATGGCTACACCTTC
.,TRBV28,TRBJ2-2,.,CASRHREELFF,TGTGCCAGCAGGCACCGTGAGGAGCTGTTTTTT
.,TRBV12-3/TRBV12-4,TRBJ2-4,TRBD1,CASSPQTGQNIQYF,TGTGCCAGCAGTCCACAGACAGGGCAAAACATTCAGTACTTC
once,TRBV30,TRBJ1-5,.,CAWSISRDQPQHF,TGTGCCTGGAGTATTTCCAGGGATCAGCCCCAGCATTTT
.,TRBV5-1,TRBJ1-1,.,CASSLVRGARTVNTEAFF,TGCGCCAGCAGCTTGGTGCGCGGCGCCCGGACAGTGAACACTGAAGCTTTCTTT
.,TRBV25-1,TRBJ2-4,.,CASSESGGSKNIQYF,TGTGCCAGCAGTGAATCAGGGGGGTCCAAAAACATTCAGTACTTC
.,TRBV3-1,TRBJ2-3,.,CASSQPGRLPDTQYF,TGTGCCAGCAGCCAACCGGGACGTTTACCAGATACGCAGTATTTT
.,TRBV5-1,TRBJ1-4,.,CASSGDSSTNEKLFF,TGCGCCAGCAGCGGCGACAGCTCAACTAATGAAAAACTGTTTTTT
once,TRBV29-1,TRBJ2-2,TRBD1,CSVGQGASTGELFF,TGCAGCGTTGGACAGGGGGCGTCCACCGGGGAGCTGTTTTTT
.,TRBV28,TRBJ2-6,.,CASSSLAPRANVLTF,TGTGCCAGCAGTTCACTAGCACCCAGGGCCAACGTCCTGACTTTC
.,TRBV10-3,TRBJ1-5,.,CAISEGGNSNQPQHF,TGTGCCATCAGTGAGGGCGGAAATAGCAATCAGCCCCAGCATTTT
once,TRBV29-1,TRBJ1-2,TRBD1,CSATGQGGRNGYTF,TGCAGCGCCACGGGACAGGGAGGACGCAATGGCTACACCTTC
.,TRBV12-3/TRBV12-4,TRBJ2-7,.,CASSLSLGRSYEQYF,TGTGCCAGCAGTTTATCCCTGGGTCGCTCCTACGAGCAGTACTTC
.,TRBV2,TRBJ2-3,TRBD2,CASTLGGGGTDTQYF,TGTGCCAGCACCCTAGGCGGGGGGGGCACAGATACGCAGTATTTT
.,TRBV27,TRBJ1-2,.,CASSFLTGAYGYTF,TGTGCCAGCAGTTTCCTCACGGGGGCCTATGGCTACACCTTC
.,TRBV29-1,TRBJ2-2,.,CSVEGHGELFF,TGCAGCGTTGAAGGACACGGGGAGCTGTTTTTT
.,TRBV28,TRBJ1-5,.,CASSKIRYSNQPQHF,TGTGCCAGCAGTAAAATACGATATAGCAATCAGCCCCAGCATTTT
.,TRBV4-2,TRBJ2-3,.,CASRGDDTDTQYF,TGTGCCAGCAGGGGGGATGACACAGATACGCAGTATTTT
.,TRBV3-1,TRBJ2-7,TRBD2,CASSRTSGSYEQYF,TGTGCCAGCAGCCGGACTAGCGGTTCCTACGAGCAGTACTTC
.,TRBV3-1,TRBJ2-1,.,CASSQGPKQFF,TGTGCCAGCAGCCAAGGACCGAAGCAGTTCTTC
.,TRBV4-2,TRBJ2-2,.,CASSPSDDARNTGELFF,TGTGCCAGCAGCCCATCTGACGACGCACGGAACACCGGGGAGCTGTTTTTT
.,TRBV6-1,TRBJ2-1,.,CASSPGHEQFF,TGTGCCAGCAGCCCTGGTCATGAGCAGTTCTTC
.,TRBV5-1,TRBJ2-7,.,CASSLIPDYEQYF,TGCGCCAGCAGCTTGATTCCGGATTACGAGCAGTACTTC
.,TRBV19,TRBJ2-3,TRBD1,CASRNRGSDTQYF,TGTGCCAGTAGGAACAGGGGGTCAGATACGCAGTATTTT
.,TRBV3-1,TRBJ2-7,TRBD1,CASSPPPGQSSYEQYF,TGTGCCAGCAGCCCGCCCCCGGGACAGTCCTCCTACGAGCAGTACTTC
.,TRBV27,TRBJ2-7,.,CASRTFAGYEQYF,TGTGCCAGCAGGACTTTCGCGGGCTACGAGCAGTACTTC
few,TRBV29-1,TRBJ2-5,.,CSALGRGQETQYF,TGCAGCGCCCTGGGGCGGGGACAAGAGACCCAGTACTTC
.,TRBV20-1,TRBJ2-7,.,CSARRSSSYEQYF,TGCAGTGCTAGGAGGTCTAGCTCCTACGAGCAGTACTTC
once,TRBV13,TRBJ2-1,TRBD1,CASSPPVDRGIPNEQFF,TGTGCCAGCAGCCCCCCTGTAGACAGGGGGATCCCCAATGAGCAGTTCTTC
.,TRBV7-2,TRBJ2-5,TRBD2,CASRTSGGWEETQYF,TGTGCCAGCAGGACTAGCGGGGGGTGGGAAGAGACCCAGTACTTC
.,TRBV25-1,TRBJ1-1,.,CASSGNLDSLNTEAFF,TGTGCCAGCAGTGGCAACCTGGACAGTCTGAACACTGAAGCTTTCTTT
.,TRBV29-1,TRBJ1-3,.,CSVDWGGNTIYF,TGCAGCGTTGATTGGGGTGGAAACACCATATATTTT
.,TRBV20-1,TRBJ2-7,.,CSAIRDTSEQYF,TGCAGTGCTATTCGGGACACCTCAGAGCAGTACTTC